A single sample gave rise to the 3 T cell receptor beta chains below, sequenced in a study of identical twins. MiXCR, run by TCRdb on the 5' RACE reads, gives a single entry per CDR3 protein. Of about 480,000 distinct CDR3 sequences listed, 11% to 15% were seen once; the top ten hold about 0.54%. The same sample was also studied in work on yellow fever vaccine responses in identical twins.

The source material was CD4+ T cells sorted from blood. All receptors derive from a woman aged 18-29 years in good health.

In its sample, this clonotype was seen many times. The chain uses TRBV6-2 or TRBV6-3 and TRBJ2-1; TRBD1 matches 9 bases. V was clipped by 10 bases and J by 9 bases; unmatched bases: 13. From germline, CDR1 is MNHEY and CDR2 SVGEGT. This CDR3 region has 14 residues. DNA of the CDR3: TGTGCCACCACCCTCCGGGACAGGGTCTCTGAGCAGTTCTTC. Its translation is CATTLRDRVSEQFF.

This clonotype was detected only a few times. The J gene is TRBJ2-4, the V gene TRBV7-2, with 8 positions matching TRBD2. The CDR3 runs 13 residues. CDR1 SGHTA and CDR2 FQGNSA come from the germline V gene. Trimming removed 4 bases from V and 12 bases from J; junction bases left unmatched: 8. The CDR3 is CASSYGAGLDQYF. Written as DNA, the CDR3 is TGTGCCAGCAGCTACGGGGCGGGACTAGATCAGTACTTC.

The V call is TRBV5-4, the J call TRBJ2-7; 11 nucleotides match TRBD1. This CDR3 has 15 amino acids. The J segment lost 7 bases and the V segment lost 3 bases, leaving 9 bases of the junction unmatched. The germline V gene has CDR1 SGHNT and CDR2 YYREEE (reference sequence). In nucleotides, the CDR3 is TGTGCCAGCAGCTCCACCGGACAGGGGGCGGAGGAGCAGTACTTC. Its protein is CASSSTGQGAEEQYF.